This T cell receptor (beta chain) was observed in a study of beta chain features in type 1 diabetes. Of the isolated RNA, all was reverse transcribed, and so the sequenced material was expressed TCRB transcripts. Sequenced by immunoSEQ multiplex PCR; TCRdb stores in-frame clones only, minus some. The sample carries fewer than 150,000 clones, 6.9% recorded once. Each of the CD4+ naive, central memory, regulatory and stem cell-like memory populations was sorted via CD45RO/CCR7/CD25/CD127/CD95/CD27. The CDR3 covers 13 residues. Per germline, CDR1 SGDLS and CDR2 YYNGEE. V lost 0 bases, J lost 4 bases, and 6 bases lay in between.

The genes are TRBV9 and TRBJ2-3; D gene ambiguous. The sequence derives from a woman in her thirties in good health. Sample: central memory CD4+ T cells from blood. The CDR3 region is CASSVAVADTQYF. In nucleotides, the CDR3 is TGTGCCAGCAGCGTAGCTGTTGCAGATACGCAGTATTTT. Full variable domain (rest looked up from reference TRBV9 and TRBJ2-3): DSGVTQTPKHLITATGQRVTLRCSPRSGDLSVYWYQQSLDQGLQFLIQYYNGEERAKGNILERFSAQQFPDLHSELNLSSLELGDSALYFCASSVAVADTQYFGPGTRLTVL.